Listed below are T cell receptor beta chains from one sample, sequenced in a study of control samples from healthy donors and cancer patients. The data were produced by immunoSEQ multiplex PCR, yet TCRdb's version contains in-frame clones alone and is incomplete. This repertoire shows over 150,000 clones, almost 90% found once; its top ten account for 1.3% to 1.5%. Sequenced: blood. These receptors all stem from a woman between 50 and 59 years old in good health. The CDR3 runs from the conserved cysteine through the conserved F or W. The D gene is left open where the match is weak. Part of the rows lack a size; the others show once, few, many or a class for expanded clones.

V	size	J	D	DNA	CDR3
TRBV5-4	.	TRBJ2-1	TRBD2	TGTGCCAGCAGCGCGGGACTAGCGGGAGGCGATGAGCAGTTCTTC	CASSAGLAGGDEQFF
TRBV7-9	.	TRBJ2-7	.	TGTGCCAGCAGCTACTCGGAAGGGGTCAGCTACGAGCAGTACTTC	CASSYSEGVSYEQYF
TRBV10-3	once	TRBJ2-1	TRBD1	TGTGCCATCACCAAGACAGGGCAAAGCTCCTACAATGAGCAGTTCTTC	CAITKTGQSSYNEQFF
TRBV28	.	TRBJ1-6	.	TGTGCCAGCAGTTTAAGTAATTTGCCCCTCCACTTT	CASSLSNLPLHF
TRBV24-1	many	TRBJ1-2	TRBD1	TGTGCCACGAAGACAGGGAGCTACACCTTC	CATKTGSYTF
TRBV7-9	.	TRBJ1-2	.	TGTGCCAGCAGCCCTGGGGGGACACAAGGATATGGCTACACCTTC	CASSPGGTQGYGYTF
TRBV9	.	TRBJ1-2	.	TGTGCCAGCAGCCCCCAGACAGGTTCATATGGCTACACCTTC	CASSPQTGSYGYTF
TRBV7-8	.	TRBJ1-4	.	TGTGCCAGCAGCTTATACGCTTTTCAGGGAAAACTGTTTTTT	CASSLYAFQGKLFF
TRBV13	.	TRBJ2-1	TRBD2	TGTGCCAGCAATGGACTAGCGGGGGGCCGTTCCTACAATGAGCAGTTCTTC	CASNGLAGGRSYNEQFF
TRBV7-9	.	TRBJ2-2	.	TGTGCCAGCAGCCGACAGACCGGGGAGCTGTTTTTT	CASSRQTGELFF
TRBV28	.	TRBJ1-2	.	TGTGCCAGCAGTTTATTCGGGGGCCCCTATGGCTACACCTTC	CASSLFGGPYGYTF
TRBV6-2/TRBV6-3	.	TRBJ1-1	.	TGTGCCAGCAGCCCCCGCCGGGGGGACACTGAAGCTTTCTTT	CASSPRRGDTEAFF
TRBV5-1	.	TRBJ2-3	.	TGCGCCAGCAGCTTAGCGAGTTTATCATCCACAGATACGCAGTATTTT	CASSLASLSSTDTQYF
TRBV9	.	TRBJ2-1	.	TGTGCCAGCAGCATCGACAAGATCTACAATGAGCAGTTCTTC	CASSIDKIYNEQFF
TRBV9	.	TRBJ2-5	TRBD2	TGTGCCAGCAGCCCCCGGTTAGCGGGGGGCCAAGAGACCCAGTACTTC	CASSPRLAGGQETQYF
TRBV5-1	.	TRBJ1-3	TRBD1	TGCGCCAGCAGCTTGGAGGGACAGGGAGGAAACACCATATATTTT	CASSLEGQGGNTIYF
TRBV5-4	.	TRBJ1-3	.	TGTGCCAGCAGCTCCCGGACAAACGGAAACACCATATATTTT	CASSSRTNGNTIYF
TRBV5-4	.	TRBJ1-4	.	TGTGCCAGCAGCTTGGGGACAAGCCGCAATGAAAAACTGTTTTTT	CASSLGTSRNEKLFF
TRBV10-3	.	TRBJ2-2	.	TGTGCCATCAGTGAGTCGACTCGGGTAGCTAGCCGGGCCGGGGAGCTGTTTTTT	CAISESTRVASRAGELFF
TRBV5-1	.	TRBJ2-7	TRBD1	TGCGCCAGCAGCTTGGAGGGGCAGGGGGTCTACGAGCAGTACTTC	CASSLEGQGVYEQYF
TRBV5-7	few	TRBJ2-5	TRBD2	TGTGCCAGCAGCCCGTGGGGTAGCGGGATCCAAGAGACCCAGTACTTC	CASSPWGSGIQETQYF
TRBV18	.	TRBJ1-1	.	TGTGCCAGCTCACCACGGGGGATGAACACTGAAGCTTTCTTT	CASSPRGMNTEAFF
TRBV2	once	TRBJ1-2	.	TGTGCCAGCCAGGGGTCGCGTGGCTACACCTTC	CASQGSRGYTF
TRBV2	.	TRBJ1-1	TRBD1	TGTGCCAGCAGGGAGGACAGGGGGTTTGGAGCTTTCTTT	CASREDRGFGAFF
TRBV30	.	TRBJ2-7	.	TGTGCCTGGAACAGGGCCTACGAGCAGTACTTC	CAWNRAYEQYF
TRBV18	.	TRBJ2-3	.	TGTGCCAGCTCACTCATTCCGGGACCTGCGGATACGCAGTATTTT	CASSLIPGPADTQYF
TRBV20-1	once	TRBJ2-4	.	TGCAGTGCTAGTGCCCGCAACAAAAACATTCAGTACTTC	CSASARNKNIQYF
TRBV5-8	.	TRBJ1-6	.	TGTGCCAGCAGCTTGGATCGGAATTCACCCCTCCACTTT	CASSLDRNSPLHF
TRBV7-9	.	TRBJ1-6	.	TGTGCCAGCAGCTTTCTGGTCGGGAACTATAATTCACCCCTCCACTTT	CASSFLVGNYNSPLHF
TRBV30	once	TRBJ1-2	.	TGTGCCTGGACCTACTTAAGCTATGGCTACACCTTC	CAWTYLSYGYTF
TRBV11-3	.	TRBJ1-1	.	TGTGCCAGCAGCCAAGGAGTGAACACTGAAGCTTTCTTT	CASSQGVNTEAFF
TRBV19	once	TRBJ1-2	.	TGTGCCAGTAGTATCCGGACCAACTATGGCTACACCTTC	CASSIRTNYGYTF
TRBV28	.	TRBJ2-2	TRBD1	TGTGCCAGCAGTTTCGGACAGGCGAACACCGGGGAGCTGTTTTTT	CASSFGQANTGELFF
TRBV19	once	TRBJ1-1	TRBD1	TGTGCCAGTAGTGGAGGGACAGGGGACACTGAAGCTTTCTTT	CASSGGTGDTEAFF
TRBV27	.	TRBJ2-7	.	TGTGCCAGCATGACCGGGACGGGGTACGCCGAGCAGTACTTC	CASMTGTGYAEQYF
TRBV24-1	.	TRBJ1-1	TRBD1	TGTGCCACCAGTGATCCACATACAGGGGCAACTGAAGCTTTCTTT	CATSDPHTGATEAFF
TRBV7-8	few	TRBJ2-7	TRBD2	TGTGCCAGCAGCCCCAGAGCTAGCGGGGCCTCCTACGAGCAGTACTTC	CASSPRASGASYEQYF
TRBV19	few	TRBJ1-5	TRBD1	TGTGCCAGTCAGATGGACAGGGGTTGGAATCAGCCCCAGCATTTT	CASQMDRGWNQPQHF
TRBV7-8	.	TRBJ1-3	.	TGTGCCAGCAGCTTAGCGTTGGAGTTGCTAAGCCCCATATATTTT	CASSLALELLSPIYF
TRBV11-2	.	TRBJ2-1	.	TGTGCCAGCAGCCCGACAGGTATCTCCTACAATGAGCAGTTCTTC	CASSPTGISYNEQFF
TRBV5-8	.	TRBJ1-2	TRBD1	TGTGCCAGCAGCTCACGGACAGGGAGGCGCCCTAACTATGGCTACACCTTC	CASSSRTGRRPNYGYTF
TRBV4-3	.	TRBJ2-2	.	TGCGCCAGCAGCCCCAGGGTGAACACCGGGGAGCTGTTTTTT	CASSPRVNTGELFF
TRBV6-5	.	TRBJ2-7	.	TGTGCCAGCAGTTACTCGGCAGGGAGCTCCTACGAGCAGTACTTC	CASSYSAGSSYEQYF
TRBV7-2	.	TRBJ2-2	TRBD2	TGTGCCAGCAGCAACGGGAGGGCCGGGACCGGGGAGCTGTTTTTT	CASSNGRAGTGELFF
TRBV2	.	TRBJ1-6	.	TGTGCCAGCAGTCAGGGTAATTCACCCCTCCACTTT	CASSQGNSPLHF
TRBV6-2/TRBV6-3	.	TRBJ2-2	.	TGTGCCAGCAGTCAGACATTGCCGGGTACGAGCGGGGAGCTGTTTTTT	CASSQTLPGTSGELFF
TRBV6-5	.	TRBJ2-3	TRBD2	TGTGCCAGCAGTTACTCAGCGGGGATCACAGATACGCAGTATTTT	CASSYSAGITDTQYF
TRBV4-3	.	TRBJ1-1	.	TGCGCCAGCAGCCCAGAGGGCACTGAAGCTTTCTTT	CASSPEGTEAFF
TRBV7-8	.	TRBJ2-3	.	TGTGCCAGCAGCTTAGATCTGTCAGATACGCAGTATTTT	CASSLDLSDTQYF
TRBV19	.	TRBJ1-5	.	TGTGCCAGTAGTATGAGCAGGACCAGCAATCAGCCCCAGCATTTT	CASSMSRTSNQPQHF
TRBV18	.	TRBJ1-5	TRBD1	TGTGCCAGCTCACCAGGGACAGGGGGCGGCAATCAGCCCCAGCATTTT	CASSPGTGGGNQPQHF
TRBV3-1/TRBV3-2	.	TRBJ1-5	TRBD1	TGTGCCAGCAGCCAAGATCAGGGGGGCTTTAGGCCCCAGCATTTT	CASSQDQGGFRPQHF
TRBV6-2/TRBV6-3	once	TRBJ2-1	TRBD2	TGTGCCAGCAGTTACCCGGAGCGGGAGGGCTACAATGAGCAGTTCTTC	CASSYPEREGYNEQFF
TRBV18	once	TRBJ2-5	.	TGTGCCAGCTCACCAGGACCCCAAGGGACCCAGTACTTC	CASSPGPQGTQYF
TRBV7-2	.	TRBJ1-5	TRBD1	TGTGCCAGCAGCGGACAGGGGGGTGGTCAGCCCCAGCATTTT	CASSGQGGGQPQHF
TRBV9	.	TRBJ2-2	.	TGTGCCAGCAGCGTAGTAAGAGGGGGTAGAACCGGGGAGCTGTTTTTT	CASSVVRGGRTGELFF
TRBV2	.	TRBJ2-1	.	TGTGCCAGCAGTGAGCCCGGGCAGGGGGGCAATGAGCAGTTCTTC	CASSEPGQGGNEQFF
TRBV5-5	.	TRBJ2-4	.	TGTGCCAGCAGCTTGGTATCCGGAACTTTCGACATTCAGTACTTC	CASSLVSGTFDIQYF
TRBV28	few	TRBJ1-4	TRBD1	TGTGCCAGCAGTCTCTCGTGGGGGACAGGGGGTGAAAAACTGTTTTTT	CASSLSWGTGGEKLFF
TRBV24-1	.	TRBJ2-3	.	TGTGCCACCACCGGATTTACATCAGATACGCAGTATTTT	CATTGFTSDTQYF